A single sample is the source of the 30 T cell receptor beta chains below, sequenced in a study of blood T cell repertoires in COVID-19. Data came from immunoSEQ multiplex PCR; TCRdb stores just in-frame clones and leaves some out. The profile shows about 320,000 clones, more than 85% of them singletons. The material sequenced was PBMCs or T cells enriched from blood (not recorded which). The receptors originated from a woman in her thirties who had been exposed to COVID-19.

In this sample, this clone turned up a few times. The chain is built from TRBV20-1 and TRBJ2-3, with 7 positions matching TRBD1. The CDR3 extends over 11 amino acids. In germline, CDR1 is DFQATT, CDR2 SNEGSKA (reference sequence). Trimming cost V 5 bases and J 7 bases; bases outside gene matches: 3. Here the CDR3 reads CSAGDRNTQYF. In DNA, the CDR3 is TGCAGTGCTGGGGACAGAAATACGCAGTATTTT.

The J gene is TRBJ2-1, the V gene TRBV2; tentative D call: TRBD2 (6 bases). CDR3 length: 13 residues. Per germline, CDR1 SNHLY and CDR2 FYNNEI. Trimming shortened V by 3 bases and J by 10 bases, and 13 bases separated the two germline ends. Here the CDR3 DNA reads TGTGCCAGCAGTGATCCAGGGAGGAGCGAGCAGTTCTTC. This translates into CASSDPGRSEQFF.

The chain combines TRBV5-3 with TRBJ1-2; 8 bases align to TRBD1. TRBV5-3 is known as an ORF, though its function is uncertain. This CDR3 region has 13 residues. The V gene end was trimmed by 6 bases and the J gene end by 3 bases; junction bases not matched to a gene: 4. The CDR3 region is CARTIQGDYGYTF. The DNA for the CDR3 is TGTGCCAGAACCATACAGGGGGACTATGGCTACACCTTC.

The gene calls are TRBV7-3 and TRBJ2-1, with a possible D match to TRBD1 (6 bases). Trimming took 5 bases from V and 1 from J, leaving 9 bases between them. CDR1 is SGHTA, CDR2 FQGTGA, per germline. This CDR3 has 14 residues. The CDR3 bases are TGTGCCAGCAGCCCACAGGGATCCTACAATGAGCAGTTCTTC. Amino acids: CASSPQGSYNEQFF.

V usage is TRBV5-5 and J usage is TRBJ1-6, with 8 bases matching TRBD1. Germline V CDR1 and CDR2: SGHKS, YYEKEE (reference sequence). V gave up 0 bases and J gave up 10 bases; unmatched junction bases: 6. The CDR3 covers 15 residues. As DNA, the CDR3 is TGTGCCAGCAGCTTGGTCGGACAGGGAGGCTCACCCCTCCACTTT. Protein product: CASSLVGQGGSPLHF.

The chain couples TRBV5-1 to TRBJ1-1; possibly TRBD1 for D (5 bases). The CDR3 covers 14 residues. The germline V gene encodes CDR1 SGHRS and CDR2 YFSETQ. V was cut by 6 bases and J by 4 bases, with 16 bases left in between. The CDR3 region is CASNMKGPGTEAFF. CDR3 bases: TGCGCCAGCAATATGAAGGGGCCGGGCACTGAAGCTTTCTTT.

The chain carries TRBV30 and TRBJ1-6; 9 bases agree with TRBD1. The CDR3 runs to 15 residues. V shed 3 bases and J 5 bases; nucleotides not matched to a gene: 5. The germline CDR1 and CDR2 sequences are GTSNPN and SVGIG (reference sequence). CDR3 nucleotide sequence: TGTGCCTGGAGGGGTACAGGGGGCAATAATTCACCCCTCCACTTT. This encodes CAWRGTGGNNSPLHF.

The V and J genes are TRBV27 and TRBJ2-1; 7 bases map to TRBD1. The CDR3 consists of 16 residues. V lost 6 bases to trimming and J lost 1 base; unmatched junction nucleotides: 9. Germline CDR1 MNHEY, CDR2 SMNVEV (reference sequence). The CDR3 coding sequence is TGTGCCAGCAGCCCGACAGGGACGATTTCCTACAATGAGCAGTTCTTC. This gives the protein CASSPTGTISYNEQFF.

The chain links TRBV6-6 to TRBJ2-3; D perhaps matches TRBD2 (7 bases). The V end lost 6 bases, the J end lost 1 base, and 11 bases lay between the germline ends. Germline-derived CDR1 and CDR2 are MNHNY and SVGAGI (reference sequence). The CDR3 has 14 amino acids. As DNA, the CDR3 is TGTGCCAGCAGAGGGGGGGGACGCACAGATACGCAGTATTTT. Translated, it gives CASRGGGRTDTQYF.

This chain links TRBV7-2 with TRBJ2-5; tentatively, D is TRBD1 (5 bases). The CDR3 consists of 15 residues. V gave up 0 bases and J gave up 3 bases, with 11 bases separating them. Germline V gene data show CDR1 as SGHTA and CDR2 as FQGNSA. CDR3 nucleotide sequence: TGTGCCAGCAGCTTAGCGTGGGGCGGCAAAGAGACCCAGTACTTC. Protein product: CASSLAWGGKETQYF.

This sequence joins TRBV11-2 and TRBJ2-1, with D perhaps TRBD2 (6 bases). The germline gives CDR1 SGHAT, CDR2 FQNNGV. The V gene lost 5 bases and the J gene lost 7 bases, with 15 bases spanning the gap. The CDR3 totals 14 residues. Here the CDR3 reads CASSPTTGVNEQFF. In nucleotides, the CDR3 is TGTGCCAGCAGCCCCACGACGGGGGTAAATGAGCAGTTCTTC.

The CDR3 reads CASSARGSHGDEQYF. Written as DNA, the CDR3 is TGCGCCAGCAGCGCCCGAGGCAGCCACGGGGACGAGCAGTACTTC. J is TRBJ2-7 and V is TRBV5-1; D is perhaps TRBD2 (5 bases). Germline CDR1 is SGHRS and CDR2 is YFSETQ. Deletions cut 4 bases from V and 5 bases from J, with 19 bases between. CDR3 length equals 15 residues.

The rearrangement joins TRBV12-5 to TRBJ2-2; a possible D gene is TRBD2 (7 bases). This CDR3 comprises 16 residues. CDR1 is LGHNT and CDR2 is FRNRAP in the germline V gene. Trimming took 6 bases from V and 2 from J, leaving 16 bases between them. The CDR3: CASGLGGARNTGELFF. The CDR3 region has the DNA TGTGCTAGTGGCCTGGGGGGGGCGCGAAACACCGGGGAGCTGTTTTTT.

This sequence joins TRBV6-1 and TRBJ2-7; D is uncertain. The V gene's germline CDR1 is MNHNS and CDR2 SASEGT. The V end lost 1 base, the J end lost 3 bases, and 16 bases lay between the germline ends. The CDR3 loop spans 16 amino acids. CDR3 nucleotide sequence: TGTGCCAGCAGTGAAGGCTTCGGGTGGCAGCTCTACGAGCAGTACTTC. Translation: CASSEGFGWQLYEQYF.

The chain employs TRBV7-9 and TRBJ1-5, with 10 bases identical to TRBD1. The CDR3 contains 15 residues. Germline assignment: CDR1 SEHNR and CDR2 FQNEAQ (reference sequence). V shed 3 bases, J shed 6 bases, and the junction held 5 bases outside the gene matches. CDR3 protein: CASSFGTGVGQPQHF. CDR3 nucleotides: TGTGCCAGCAGCTTCGGGACAGGGGTCGGTCAGCCCCAGCATTTT. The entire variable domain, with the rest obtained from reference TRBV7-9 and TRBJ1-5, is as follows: DTGVSQNPRHKITKRGQNVTFRCDPISEHNRLYWYRQTLGQGPEFLTYFQNEAQLEKSRLLSDRFSAERPKGSFSTLEIQRTEQGDSAMYLCASSFGTGVGQPQHFGDGTRLSIL.

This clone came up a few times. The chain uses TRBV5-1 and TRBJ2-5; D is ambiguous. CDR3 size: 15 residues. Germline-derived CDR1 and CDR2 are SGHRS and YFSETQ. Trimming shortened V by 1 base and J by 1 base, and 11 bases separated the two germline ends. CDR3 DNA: TGCGCCAGCAGCTTGCAACCCGCCGGCCAAGAGACCCAGTACTTC. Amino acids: CASSLQPAGQETQYF.

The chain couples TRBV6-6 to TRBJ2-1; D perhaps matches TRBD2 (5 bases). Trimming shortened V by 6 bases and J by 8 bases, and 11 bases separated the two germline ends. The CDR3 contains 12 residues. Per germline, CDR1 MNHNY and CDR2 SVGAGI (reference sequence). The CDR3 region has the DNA TGTGCCAGCAGCCCACTAGAGTATGAGCAGTTCTTC. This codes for CASSPLEYEQFF.

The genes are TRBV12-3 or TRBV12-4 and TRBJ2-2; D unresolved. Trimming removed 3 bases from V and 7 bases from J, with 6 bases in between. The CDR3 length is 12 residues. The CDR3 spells CASSLIGGELFF. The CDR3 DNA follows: TGTGCCAGCAGTTTGATCGGCGGGGAGCTGTTTTTT.

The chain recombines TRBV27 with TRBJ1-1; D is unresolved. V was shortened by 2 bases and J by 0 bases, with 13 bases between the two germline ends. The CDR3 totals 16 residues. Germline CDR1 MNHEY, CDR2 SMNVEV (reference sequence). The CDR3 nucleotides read TGTGCCAGCAGTTTAATAGGGCGGGGAGTGAACACTGAAGCTTTCTTT. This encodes CASSLIGRGVNTEAFF.

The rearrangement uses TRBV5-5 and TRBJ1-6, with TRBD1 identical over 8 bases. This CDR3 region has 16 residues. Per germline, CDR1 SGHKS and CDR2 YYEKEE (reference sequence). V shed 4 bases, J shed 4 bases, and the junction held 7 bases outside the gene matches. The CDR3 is CASSRDRGPYNSPLHF. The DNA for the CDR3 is TGTGCCAGCAGCCGTGACAGGGGACCATATAATTCACCCCTCCACTTT.

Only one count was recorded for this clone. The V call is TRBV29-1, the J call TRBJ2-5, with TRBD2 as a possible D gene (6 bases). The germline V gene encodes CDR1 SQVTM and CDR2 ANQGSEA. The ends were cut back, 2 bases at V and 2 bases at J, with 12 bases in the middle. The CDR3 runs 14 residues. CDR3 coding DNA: TGCAGCGTTGAAATGGCGGGGATACAAGAGACCCAGTACTTC. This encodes CSVEMAGIQETQYF.

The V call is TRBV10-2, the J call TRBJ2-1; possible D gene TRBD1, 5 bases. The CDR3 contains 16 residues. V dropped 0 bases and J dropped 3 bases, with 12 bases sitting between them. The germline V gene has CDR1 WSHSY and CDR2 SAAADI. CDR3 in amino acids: CASSESGRSYYNEQFF. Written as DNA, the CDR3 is TGCGCCAGCAGTGAGTCGGGGCGGAGCTACTACAATGAGCAGTTCTTC.

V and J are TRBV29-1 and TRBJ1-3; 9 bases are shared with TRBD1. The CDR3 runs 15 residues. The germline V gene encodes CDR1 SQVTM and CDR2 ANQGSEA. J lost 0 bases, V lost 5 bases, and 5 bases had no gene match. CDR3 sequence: CSVLWDRDSGNTIYF. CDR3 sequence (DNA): TGCAGCGTTTTGTGGGACAGGGACTCTGGAAACACCATATATTTT. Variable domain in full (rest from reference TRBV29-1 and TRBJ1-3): SAVISQKPSRDICQRGTSLTIQCQVDSQVTMMFWYRQQPGQSLTLIATANQGSEATYESGFVIDKFPISRPNLTFSTLTVSNMSPEDSSIYLCSVLWDRDSGNTIYFGEGSWLTVV.

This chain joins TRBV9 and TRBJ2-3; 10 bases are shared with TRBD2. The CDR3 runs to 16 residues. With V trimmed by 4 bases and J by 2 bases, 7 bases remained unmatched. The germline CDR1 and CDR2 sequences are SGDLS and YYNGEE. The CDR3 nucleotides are TGTGCCAGCAGCCCACGGACTAGCGGATACACAGATACGCAGTATTTT. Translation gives CASSPRTSGYTDTQYF.

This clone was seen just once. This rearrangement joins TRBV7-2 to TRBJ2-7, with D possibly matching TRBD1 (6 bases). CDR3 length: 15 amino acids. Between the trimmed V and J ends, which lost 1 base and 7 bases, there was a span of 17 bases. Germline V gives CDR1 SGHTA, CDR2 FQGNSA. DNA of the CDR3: TGTGCCAGCAGCTTAGTGCAGGGGATATTGGGTGAGCAGTACTTC. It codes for CASSLVQGILGEQYF. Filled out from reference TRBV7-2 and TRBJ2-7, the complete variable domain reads GAGVSQSPSNKVTEKGKDVELRCDPISGHTALYWYRQSLGQGLEFLIYFQGNSAPDKSGLPSDRFSAERTGGSVSTLTIQRTQQEDSAVYLCASSLVQGILGEQYFGPGTRLTVT.

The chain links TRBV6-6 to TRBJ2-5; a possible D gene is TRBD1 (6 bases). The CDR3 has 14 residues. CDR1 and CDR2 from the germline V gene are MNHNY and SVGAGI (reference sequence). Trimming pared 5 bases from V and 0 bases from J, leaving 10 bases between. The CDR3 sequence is CASSPTGNQETQYF. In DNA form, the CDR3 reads TGTGCCAGCAGTCCCACAGGGAACCAAGAGACCCAGTACTTC.

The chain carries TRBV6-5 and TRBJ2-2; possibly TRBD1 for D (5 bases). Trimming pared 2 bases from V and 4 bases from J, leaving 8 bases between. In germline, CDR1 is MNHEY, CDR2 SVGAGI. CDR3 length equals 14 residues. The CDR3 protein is CASSYRGSTGELFF. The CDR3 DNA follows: TGTGCCAGCAGTTACAGGGGAAGCACCGGGGAGCTGTTTTTT.

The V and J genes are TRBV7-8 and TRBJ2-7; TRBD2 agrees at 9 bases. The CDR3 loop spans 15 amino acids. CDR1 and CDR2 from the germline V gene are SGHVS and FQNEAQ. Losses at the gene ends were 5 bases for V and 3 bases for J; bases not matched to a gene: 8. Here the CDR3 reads CASSIIAGAVYEQYF. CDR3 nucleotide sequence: TGTGCCAGCAGCATAATAGCGGGGGCGGTCTACGAGCAGTACTTC.

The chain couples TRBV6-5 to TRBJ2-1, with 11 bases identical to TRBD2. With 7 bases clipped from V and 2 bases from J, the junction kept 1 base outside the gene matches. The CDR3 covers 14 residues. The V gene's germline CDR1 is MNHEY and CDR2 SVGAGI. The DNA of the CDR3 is TGTGCCAGCAATAGCGGGGGGGCCTACAATGAGCAGTTCTTC. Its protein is CASNSGGAYNEQFF.

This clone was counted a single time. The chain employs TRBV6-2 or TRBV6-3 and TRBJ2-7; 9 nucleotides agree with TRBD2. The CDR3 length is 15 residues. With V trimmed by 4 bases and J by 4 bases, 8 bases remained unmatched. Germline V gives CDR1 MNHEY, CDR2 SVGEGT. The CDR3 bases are TGTGCCAGCAGTTCCGCGGGGGGGCCTATTTACGAGCAGTACTTC. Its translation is CASSSAGGPIYEQYF.